This T cell receptor (beta chain) was documented in a study of shared T cell receptors in the human thymus. V lost 6 bases, J lost 2 bases, and 4 bases stayed unmatched. The CDR3 has 14 residues. Germline CDR1 SGHNT, CDR2 YYREEE (reference sequence). Method: immunoSEQ multiplex PCR; TCRdb's copy keeps in-frame clones and lacks some. The table has under 700,000 clones, around 82% seen once. These data also formed part of another study, on human thymus T cells.

The receptor's source is a boy younger than two with a congenital heart defect. What was sequenced was thymocytes. This rearrangement joins TRBV5-4 to TRBJ1-3, with TRBD1 matching over 8 bases. The CDR3, as DNA: TGTGCCAGCAACAAACAGGGGGCTGGAAACACCATATATTTT. This translates into CASNKQGAGNTIYF.